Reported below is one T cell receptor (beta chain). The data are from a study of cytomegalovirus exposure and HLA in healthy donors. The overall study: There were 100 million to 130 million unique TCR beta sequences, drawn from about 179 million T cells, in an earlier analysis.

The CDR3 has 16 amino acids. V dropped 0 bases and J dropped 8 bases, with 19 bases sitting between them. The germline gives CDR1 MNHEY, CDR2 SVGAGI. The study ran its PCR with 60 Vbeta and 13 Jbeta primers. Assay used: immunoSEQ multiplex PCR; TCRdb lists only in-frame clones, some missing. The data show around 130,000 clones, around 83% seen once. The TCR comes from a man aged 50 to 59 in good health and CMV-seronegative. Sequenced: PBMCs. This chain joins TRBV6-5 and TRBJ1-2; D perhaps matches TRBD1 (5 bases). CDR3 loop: CASSYSGRGQGVGYTF. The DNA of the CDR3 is TGTGCCAGCAGTTACTCGGGGAGGGGCCAGGGCGTGGGCTACACCTTC.